This TCR beta chain was recovered during a study of Tregs in tolerant kidney transplant recipients. This clone has just one count. The antigen remains undetermined. The study's findings and limits: Validation in larger populations is needed because few patients were studied. Biological reproducibility was not directly addressed, but technical replication error appeared minimal. The most relevant donor-specific Treg TCRbeta repertoire apparently came from expansion with activated donor B cells.

The method was immunoSEQ multiplex PCR; TCRdb's version includes in-frame clones alone and lacks a portion of them. This table has roughly 70,000 clones, 84% appearing once. Unstimulated regulatory T cells (CD4+CD25+CD127-), CD4+CD25- non-regulatory cells, CD4 and CD8 cells were FACS-sorted from thawed PBMCs. Trimming shortened V by 6 bases and J by 0 bases, and 21 bases separated the two germline ends. The germline CDR1 and CDR2 sequences are SGHTA and FQGNSA. This CDR3 is built from 18 residues. The material sequenced was CD4+ T cells from blood. J is TRBJ1-5 and V is TRBV7-2, with D hard to call. This receptor was identified in a human donor in good health. The CDR3 region has the DNA TGTGCCAGCAGTGGGAGTCCCGGCGCCTTTTCTAGCAATCAGCCCCAGCATTTT. This encodes CASSGSPGAFSSNQPQHF.